This T cell receptor (beta chain) was found in a study of regulatory T cells in long-lasting Graves disease. Overall study context: Over 5 years of antithyroid drugs plus positive TSH receptor antibodies defined persistent Graves' disease. Study conclusions and caveats: Those with persistent disease had in common more public clonotypes (about 2,700) than new patients (approximately 1,000). Persistent Graves' patients had lower TCR diversity than newly diagnosed ones.

CDR1 and CDR2 (germline): SEHNR, FQNEAQ (reference sequence). This CDR3 is 16 amino acids long. The time point denotes: persistent/refractory GD, antithyroid drugs over 5 years with positive TRAb. RNA extracted from PBMCs served as the sequencing template. To note about this clonotype: The target antigen is unknown.

CDR3 regions were amplified by Arm-PCR using iRepertoire HTBI primers to build TCR beta libraries. TCRdb ran MiXCR on the multiplex PCR reads and lists one entry per CDR3 protein. Of roughly 430,000 distinct CDR3 sequences listed, roughly a fifth were seen once; the top ten hold approximately 15%. Sequences were derived from peripheral blood mononuclear cells (PBMCs), sampled when the disease was refractory, from a patient treated with antithyroid drugs. The V call is TRBV7-9, the J call TRBJ2-5; D call uncertain. The DNA end is a closer match to TRBJ2-7, so the J assignment may be wrong. The clonotype originates from a female donor with Graves disease. CDR3 sequence reads: CASSSTGGRTTGEQYF. The CDR3 nucleotides are TGTGCCAGCAGCTCCACTGGCGGCAGGACGACGGGCGAGCAGTACTTC.